The 17 T cell receptor beta chains below come from one sample, sequenced in a study of cytotoxic CD8 clonotypes in ibrutinib-treated CLL. TCRdb's table, derived via immunoSEQ multiplex PCR, lists solely in-frame clones and lacks some. Here the sample spans some 7,800 clones, roughly 80% being singletons. The input for sequencing was PBMCs, taken before ibrutinib treatment. All receptors come from a human donor with chronic lymphocytic leukemia.

This clone was found once. V usage is TRBV5-4 and J usage is TRBJ1-4; 7 nucleotides align to TRBD1. The trim removed 3 bases at V and 8 bases at J, leaving 7 bases unmatched. The CDR3 totals 14 residues. The V gene's germline CDR1 is SGHNT and CDR2 YYREEE (reference sequence). In DNA form, the CDR3 reads TGTGCCAGCAGCTCAACAGGGGTAGAGGAAAAACTGTTTTTT. Translation gives CASSSTGVEEKLFF.

Here the CDR3 reads CASFFNTF. For the CDR3, the DNA is TGTGCCAGCTTTTTCAACACCTTC. V usage is TRBV9 and J usage is TRBJ1-2, with no clear D. CDR3 length: 8 amino acids. Trimming took 7 bases from V and 12 from J, leaving 7 bases between them. Germline loops: CDR1 SGDLS, CDR2 YYNGEE. Together with reference TRBV9 and TRBJ1-2, the CDR3 gives the full variable domain: DSGVTQTPKHLITATGQRVTLRCSPRSGDLSVYWYQQSLDQGLQFLIQYYNGEERAKGNILERFSAQQFPDLHSELNLSSLELGDSALYFCASFFNTFGSGTRLTVV.

The chain has TRBV29-1 and TRBJ2-7; D remains ambiguous. Trimming cost V 7 bases and J 6 bases, with 13 bases left between them. This CDR3 comprises 11 residues. Germline CDR1 is SQVTM and CDR2 is ANQGSEA. This CDR3 is CSGASLSEQYF. The CDR3 nucleotides read TGCAGCGGGGCTAGTTTGTCCGAGCAGTACTTC.

This clone has only a few counts. This sequence joins TRBV27 and TRBJ1-2; 9 nucleotides match TRBD1. Germline CDR1 MNHEY, CDR2 SMNVEV (reference sequence). After removal of 9 bases from V and 3 bases from J, the junction contained 8 bases not matched to a gene. The CDR3 is 14 residues long. In DNA, the CDR3 is TGTGCCAGTAAACGACAGGGGGGTTACTATGGCTACACCTTC. Translated: CASKRQGGYYGYTF.

The chain employs TRBV28 and TRBJ2-3; TRBD2 might be the D (5 bases). Germline V gene lookup returns CDR1 MDHEN and CDR2 SYDVKM. The CDR3 is 15 residues long. V dropped 3 bases and J dropped 3 bases, with 13 bases sitting between them. This chain's CDR3 is CASSFSGRRTDTQYF. CDR3 nucleotide sequence: TGTGCCAGCAGTTTCAGCGGTAGAAGAACAGATACGCAGTATTTT. The variable domain in full, completed from reference TRBV28 and TRBJ2-3, reads DVKVTQSSRYLVKRTGEKVFLECVQDMDHENMFWYRQDPGLGLRLIYFSYDVKMKEKGDIPEGYSVSREKKERFSLILESASTNQTSMYLCASSFSGRRTDTQYFGPGTRLTVL.

The gene calls are TRBV5-1 and TRBJ2-2; TRBD1 matches at 8 bases. The junction had 9 bases not matched to a gene; V was cut back by 6 bases and J by 2 bases. The CDR3 spans 16 residues. CDR1 is SGHRS, CDR2 YFSETQ, per germline. The CDR3 is CASTRSGTGNTGELFF. For the CDR3, the DNA is TGCGCCAGCACCCGCTCCGGGACAGGAAACACCGGGGAGCTGTTTTTT.

The V and J genes are TRBV11-3 and TRBJ2-2, with D possibly TRBD2 on 7 matching bases. The CDR3 consists of 16 residues. V was clipped by 5 bases and J by 4 bases, with 17 bases between them. CDR1 is SGHNT and CDR2 is YENEEA in the germline V gene. CDR3 coding DNA: TGTGCCAGCAGCCAGGGGACTCGGGGGGCCACCGGGGAGCTGTTTTTT. Translation: CASSQGTRGATGELFF.

The CDR3 sequence is CASSLASGPYTDTQYF. CDR3 DNA: TGTGCCAGCAGCTTAGCTAGCGGACCTTACACAGATACGCAGTATTTT. The chain employs TRBV7-2 and TRBJ2-3; D may be TRBD2 (6 bases). This CDR3 has 16 amino acids. The V end lost 0 bases, the J end lost 2 bases, and 12 bases lay between the germline ends. Germline V gene lookup returns CDR1 SGHTA and CDR2 FQGNSA.

The chain carries TRBV2 and TRBJ2-1, with D unclear. This CDR3 comprises 13 residues. Trimming stripped 4 bases from V and 10 bases from J, with 14 bases between. The germline V gene encodes CDR1 SNHLY and CDR2 FYNNEI. The CDR3 here is CASSVLRAEEQFF. The DNA for the CDR3 is TGTGCCAGCAGTGTGCTTAGGGCGGAGGAGCAGTTCTTC.

The V gene is TRBV28, the J gene TRBJ1-3; 7 bases are shared with TRBD1. Germline CDR1 and CDR2: MDHEN and SYDVKM. The J segment lost 0 bases and the V segment lost 11 bases, leaving 10 bases of the junction unmatched. The CDR3 totals 15 residues. The CDR3 nucleotides are TGTGCCGCAACAACGGGACAGCTCTCTGGAAACACCATATATTTT. Translated, it gives CAATTGQLSGNTIYF.

The chain joins TRBV2 to TRBJ1-5; no firm D call. Germline CDR1 SNHLY, CDR2 FYNNEI. The CDR3 length is 15 residues. Trimming took 5 bases from V and 0 from J, leaving 11 bases between them. The DNA for the CDR3 is TGTGCCAGCAGTACAGATCTCGATAGCAATCAGCCCCAGCATTTT. It yields the protein CASSTDLDSNQPQHF.

This clone was seen a few times. The chain recombines TRBV25-1 with TRBJ1-2; weak D call: TRBD1 (5 bases). The CDR3 covers 12 residues. V lost 5 bases and J lost 8, with 12 bases in between. Germline-derived CDR1 and CDR2 are MGHDK and SYGVNS. CDR3 amino acids: CASSYIGTGYTF. CDR3 nucleotides: TGTGCCAGCAGTTACATTGGGACCGGCTACACCTTC.

V gene TRBV5-6 combines with J gene TRBJ1-3; no reliable D call. Germline V gene sequence: CDR1 SGHDT, CDR2 YYEEEE. The V gene lost 5 bases and the J gene lost 0 bases, with 12 bases spanning the gap. This CDR3 is 15 amino acids long. The CDR3 sequence: CASSDPSYSGNTIYF. In DNA form, the CDR3 reads TGTGCCAGCAGTGACCCCTCCTACTCTGGAAACACCATATATTTT.

The J gene is TRBJ1-5, the V gene TRBV27, with D possibly matching TRBD1 (5 bases). Trimming cost V 6 bases and J 3 bases, with 21 bases left between them. Germline CDR1 reads MNHEY; CDR2 reads SMNVEV (reference sequence). There are 17 residues in the CDR3. CDR3 region: CASSPHGRVRDNQPQHF. CDR3 coding DNA: TGTGCCAGCAGCCCCCATGGGAGGGTCAGGGACAATCAGCCCCAGCATTTT.

The chain is built from TRBV5-4 and TRBJ2-7; D gene ambiguous. Germline assignment: CDR1 SGHNT and CDR2 YYREEE (reference sequence). V gave up 0 bases and J gave up 7 bases, with 8 bases separating them. The CDR3 covers 12 residues. The CDR3 sequence: CASSLAPGEQYF. The CDR3 nucleotides are TGTGCCAGCAGCTTGGCCCCAGGAGAGCAGTACTTC.

The rearrangement links TRBV7-8 to TRBJ1-1, with unresolved D. The CDR3 covers 14 residues. The germline gives CDR1 SGHVS, CDR2 FQNEAQ. The V end was cut by 1 base, the J end by 2 bases, with 8 bases between. The CDR3, as DNA: TGTGCCAGCAGCTTAGTTCGGAGTAACACTGAAGCTTTCTTT. Encoded protein: CASSLVRSNTEAFF.

The genes are TRBV6-5 and TRBJ1-2; tentatively, D is TRBD1 (5 bases). Deletions cut 0 bases from V and 6 bases from J, with 5 bases between. CDR3 length equals 12 residues. Per the germline V gene, CDR1 is MNHEY and CDR2 is SVGAGI. The CDR3 is CASSYSGDGYTF. As DNA, the CDR3 is TGTGCCAGCAGTTACTCGGGGGATGGCTACACCTTC.